This record concerns one TCR beta chain sequence. The sample comes from a study of blood T cell repertoires in COVID-19. About the study: Some COVID-19 samples were acute and others convalescent; all came from the United States, Italy and Spain. Sources were T cells, B-cell-depleted T cells, or PBMCs; the material itself was cDNA or gDNA.

The authors' processing: Amplification of reference gene primers was used by the study to estimate nucleated cell counts. The protocol was immunoSEQ multiplex PCR, while the TCRdb copy is restricted to in-frame clones and leaves out a portion. Clone size and V and J calls were adopted from that table, with D and trimming inferred from the DNA. The table records just under 350,000 clones, about 86% of them present only once. The CDR3 extends over 12 amino acids. V dropped 0 bases and J dropped 5 bases, with 7 bases sitting between them. CDR1 is GTSNPN, CDR2 SVGIG, per germline (reference sequence). This chain connects TRBV30 to TRBJ1-2; D is unclear. This TCR derives from a man aged 25-45 years with active or convalescent COVID-19. The sequenced sample was peripheral blood. The CDR3 nucleotides read TGTGCCTGGAGTGTGGGAGGGTATGGCTACACCTTC. The encoded protein is CAWSVGGYGYTF.